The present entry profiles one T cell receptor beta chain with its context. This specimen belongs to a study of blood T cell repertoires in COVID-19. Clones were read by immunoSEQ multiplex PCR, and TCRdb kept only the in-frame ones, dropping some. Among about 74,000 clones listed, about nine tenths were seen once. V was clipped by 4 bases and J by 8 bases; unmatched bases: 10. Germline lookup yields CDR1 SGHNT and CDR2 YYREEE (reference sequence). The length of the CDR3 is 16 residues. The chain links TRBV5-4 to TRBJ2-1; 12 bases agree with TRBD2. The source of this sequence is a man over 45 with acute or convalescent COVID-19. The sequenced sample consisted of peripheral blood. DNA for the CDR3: TGTGCCAGCAGCAGCCTAGCGGGAGGGTTGGCACATGAGCAGTTCTTC. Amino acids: CASSSLAGGLAHEQFF.